A selection of T cell receptor beta chains follows, all from one sample in a study of T cells after somatic rescue of genetic block. The table came from immunoSEQ multiplex PCR; TCRdb's copy has only in-frame clones and leaves some out. The sample gives 100,000 to 120,000 clones, 80% to 95% of which show up once; over 1.1% is in the top ten. Sequenced: peripheral blood mononuclear cells (PBMCs). The source of these receptors is a woman under 30. Each CDR3 is given with its conserved first and last residue. Fields, in order: V gene, J gene, D gene, CDR3 protein, CDR3 DNA. A D gene is named only where the DNA matches it firmly.

TRBV5-1	TRBJ2-1	TRBD1	CASSLGQGSYNEQFF	TGCGCCAGCAGCTTGGGACAGGGCTCCTACAATGAGCAGTTCTTC
TRBV11-2	TRBJ1-6	-	CASSLDSSSSYNSPLHF	TGTGCCAGCAGCTTAGACAGTTCAAGCTCCTATAATTCACCCCTCCACTTT
TRBV27	TRBJ2-7	-	CASRQDSAVYEQYF	TGTGCCAGCAGGCAGGACAGCGCAGTCTACGAGCAGTACTTC
TRBV7-2	TRBJ2-7	TRBD1	CASSSDRGYEQYF	TGTGCCAGCAGCTCGGACAGGGGTTATGAGCAGTACTTC
TRBV18	TRBJ1-1	-	CASSPKAGAAFF	TGTGCCAGCTCCCCCAAGGCGGGGGCGGCTTTCTTT
TRBV7-2	TRBJ2-7	-	CASSLGRPYEQYF	TGTGCCAGCAGCTTGGGGCGACCATACGAGCAGTACTTC
TRBV9	TRBJ2-1	-	CASSVDIHNEQFF	TGTGCCAGCAGCGTAGACATTCACAATGAGCAGTTCTTC
TRBV6-6	TRBJ2-4	-	CASRWGEENIQYF	TGTGCCAGCAGGTGGGGAGAGGAAAACATTCAGTACTTC
TRBV27	TRBJ2-4	-	CASKAKNIQYF	TGTGCCAGCAAAGCCAAAAACATTCAGTACTTC
TRBV28	TRBJ1-1	-	CASSLQGLMNTEAFF	TGTGCCAGCAGTTTACAGGGCCTGATGAACACTGAAGCTTTCTTT
TRBV19	TRBJ1-2	-	CASTVGVYGYTF	TGTGCCAGTACCGTCGGGGTGTATGGCTACACCTTC
TRBV6-5	TRBJ1-5	-	CASSYLRGQPQHF	TGTGCCAGCAGTTACCTGAGGGGCCAGCCCCAGCATTTT